These 27 T cell receptor beta chains originate from one sample sequenced in a study of patients and donors after allogeneic stem cell transplantation. TCRdb reprocessed the RT-PCR reads via MiXCR and lists one record per CDR3 protein. This table has around 150,000 distinct CDR3 sequences, about two fifths appearing once. Specimen: blood, either unsorted or a sorted T cell fraction (not recorded which). The source of these receptors is a human donor who was either an allogeneic HSCT recipient or a stem cell or donor lymphocyte infusion donor (not recorded which). It is not recorded whose cells these are; they may come from a transplant donor.

The genes are TRBV12-3 or TRBV12-4 and TRBJ1-6; no clear D gene. The length of the CDR3 is 12 residues. V was cut by 1 base and J by 8 bases, with 3 bases left in between. The CDR3 loop is CASSLEDSPLHF. The CDR3 DNA reads as TGTGCCAGCAGTTTAGAAGATTCACCCCTCCACTTT.

The rearrangement uses TRBV11-2 and TRBJ2-1; D unclear. The CDR3 extends over 17 amino acids. V lost 5 bases, J lost 4 bases, and 21 bases lay in between. The germline V gene encodes CDR1 SGHAT and CDR2 FQNNGV. The CDR3 DNA is TGTGCCAGCAGCCGGATGGGCTTTCAATACCCGTACAATGAGCAGTTCTTC. Amino acids: CASSRMGFQYPYNEQFF.

This clonotype was observed a single time. This chain links TRBV30 with TRBJ1-1; 10 bases are a match to TRBD1. CDR1 and CDR2 from the germline V gene are GTSNPN and SVGIG (reference sequence). With V trimmed by 2 bases and J by 9 bases, 6 bases remained unmatched. CDR3 length: 13 residues. This chain's CDR3 is CAWSPPGQGKAFF. Here the CDR3 DNA reads TGTGCCTGGAGTCCCCCGGGACAGGGGAAAGCTTTCTTT.

This chain joins TRBV25-1 and TRBJ1-6, with 7 bases fitting TRBD1. Germline CDR1 reads MGHDK; CDR2 reads SYGVNS. The length of the CDR3 is 14 residues. J gave up 5 bases and V 7 bases, and 5 bases lay outside the gene matches. Here the CDR3 reads CASNGGTDNSPLHF. The DNA of the CDR3 is TGTGCCAGCAACGGCGGGACAGATAATTCACCCCTCCACTTT.

This clonotype turned up a few times. This chain joins TRBV19 and TRBJ1-5; TRBD1 might be the D (5 bases). The length of the CDR3 is 14 residues. V lost 3 bases to trimming and J lost 4 bases, with 10 bases between them. Germline loops: CDR1 LNHDA, CDR2 SQIVND (reference sequence). CDR3: CASSMAGTNQPQHF. Written as DNA, the CDR3 is TGTGCCAGTAGTATGGCCGGGACGAATCAGCCCCAGCATTTT.

The gene calls are TRBV28 and TRBJ1-6; D remains unclear. V dropped 3 bases and J dropped 0 bases, with 9 bases sitting between them. The CDR3 totals 16 residues. The germline V gene encodes CDR1 MDHEN and CDR2 SYDVKM. For the CDR3, the DNA is TGTGCCAGCAGTTTGGGGATGAGCTCCTATAATTCACCCCTCCACTTT. Amino acid sequence: CASSLGMSSYNSPLHF.

In its sample, this clonotype was seen a few times. Here the CDR3 DNA reads TGTGCCAGCAGTTTAGGCAGAGCTTATTCACCCCTCCACTTT. It yields the protein CASSLGRAYSPLHF. The chain carries TRBV12-3 or TRBV12-4 and TRBJ1-6, with D unclear. The CDR3 totals 14 residues. The V end lost 1 base, the J end lost 8 bases, and 9 bases lay between the germline ends.

This chain uses TRBV20-1 with TRBJ2-7; no clear D. V was trimmed by 6 bases and J by 2 bases, leaving 8 bases between them. Germline V gene data show CDR1 as DFQATT and CDR2 as SNEGSKA (reference sequence). This CDR3 comprises 11 residues. The CDR3 nucleotides are TGCAGTGCGACGGGTACCTACGAGCAGTACGTC. The encoded protein is CSATGTYEQYV.

V is TRBV27 and J is TRBJ2-7; no clear D. Germline CDR1 is MNHEY and CDR2 is SMNVEV (reference sequence). The CDR3 consists of 14 residues. V was trimmed by 0 bases and J by 3 bases, leaving 9 bases between them. The CDR3 nucleotides are TGTGCCAGCAGTTTATCGGGCCAGGTCTACGAGCAGTACTTC. Translation: CASSLSGQVYEQYF.

This clonotype was seen a handful of times. The V call is TRBV27, the J call TRBJ2-1; 8 nucleotides line up with TRBD1. V lost 2 bases to trimming and J lost 3 bases; unmatched junction nucleotides: 3. Germline CDR1 MNHEY, CDR2 SMNVEV (reference sequence). The CDR3 covers 15 residues. The CDR3 region has the DNA TGTGCCAGCAGTTTAAGCAGGGGGCTCTACAATGAGCAGTTCTTC. Amino acids: CASSLSRGLYNEQFF.

This clonotype was seen more than once but under ten times. The rearrangement joins TRBV3-1 to TRBJ2-5; D is ambiguous. Germline CDR1 and CDR2: LGHDT and YNNKEL (reference sequence). The CDR3 covers 16 residues. The V end was cut by 0 bases, the J end by 2 bases, with 13 bases between. CDR3 DNA: TGTGCCAGCAGCCAAGAGTCCTTAGGTAGACAAGAGACCCAGTACTTC. Protein product: CASSQESLGRQETQYF.

This rearrangement joins TRBV7-9 to TRBJ2-3; no firm D call. Germline loops: CDR1 SEHNR, CDR2 FQNEAQ (reference sequence). This CDR3 has 15 amino acids. The V end lost 1 base, the J end lost 2 bases, and 10 bases lay between the germline ends. As DNA, the CDR3 is TGTGCCAGCAGCTTAGTGGCGCGGTCCACAGATACGCAGTATTTT. It encodes CASSLVARSTDTQYF.

This clonotype was observed a single time. This chain uses TRBV7-6 with TRBJ2-3; D not resolved. V lost 5 bases to trimming and J lost 4 bases, with 10 bases between them. Germline assignment: CDR1 SGHVS and CDR2 FNYEAQ. This CDR3 comprises 13 residues. The CDR3 coding sequence is TGTGCCAGCAGCCCACATATCGCAGATACGCAGTATTTT. Amino acids: CASSPHIADTQYF.

V is TRBV6-5 and J is TRBJ2-1; a weak D match, TRBD2 (7 bases). The germline gives CDR1 MNHEY, CDR2 SVGAGI. V lost 6 bases and J lost 2, with 14 bases in between. The CDR3 has 15 amino acids. This chain's CDR3 is CASSLGGGPYNEQFF. CDR3 coding DNA: TGTGCCAGCAGCCTGGGGGGGGGCCCCTACAATGAGCAGTTCTTC.

The chain links TRBV27 to TRBJ1-1; D might be TRBD1 (6 bases). The CDR3 spans 14 residues. Germline loops: CDR1 MNHEY, CDR2 SMNVEV (reference sequence). V gave up 5 bases and J gave up 1 base, with 11 bases separating them. The DNA for the CDR3 is TGTGCCAGCAGTCCACAGGGTTCGAACACTGAAGCTTTCTTT. Its translation: CASSPQGSNTEAFF.

This rearrangement joins TRBV28 to TRBJ2-2; unclear D gene. The length of the CDR3 is 11 residues. Germline-derived CDR1 and CDR2 are MDHEN and SYDVKM. Trimming removed 8 bases at V and 4 bases at J, with 5 bases between. The CDR3 coding sequence is TGTGCCAGCGTGAGCACCGGGGAGCTGTTTTTT. Translated, it gives CASVSTGELFF.

A single count supports this clonotype. This chain links TRBV12-3 or TRBV12-4 with TRBJ1-3; no clear D gene. The ends were cut back, 8 bases at V and 4 bases at J, with 21 bases in the middle. This CDR3 contains 16 residues. Written as DNA, the CDR3 is TGTGCCAGCCACTATTCAATGCCCTGGGGAGGAAACACCATATATTTT. Its protein is CASHYSMPWGGNTIYF.

The chain joins TRBV9 to TRBJ1-1; D gene ambiguous. Germline loops: CDR1 SGDLS, CDR2 YYNGEE. Trimming cost V 0 bases and J 2 bases, with 5 bases left between them. There are 13 residues in the CDR3. The CDR3 reads CASSVDYNTEAFF. Written as DNA, the CDR3 is TGTGCCAGCAGCGTAGACTACAACACTGAAGCTTTCTTT.

The rearrangement joins TRBV7-2 to TRBJ1-5; possibly TRBD1 for D (5 bases). Deletions cut 10 bases from V and 3 bases from J, with 19 bases between. The CDR3 is made up of 15 amino acids. Germline CDR1 and CDR2: SGHTA and FQGNSA. CDR3 in DNA: TGTGCCACCCGGCGGGGACCCGACCTCAATCAGCCCCAGCATTTT. This translates into CATRRGPDLNQPQHF.

This clonotype was seen a handful of times. The rearrangement joins TRBV7-8 to TRBJ1-2; the match to TRBD1 covers 7 bases. Germline V lookup: CDR1 SGHVS, CDR2 FQNEAQ. The CDR3 sequence is 14 residues long. V shed 5 bases and J 3 bases; nucleotides not matched to a gene: 6. The CDR3 reads CASSPGTEHYGYTF. CDR3 DNA: TGTGCCAGCAGCCCAGGGACAGAGCACTATGGCTACACCTTC.

The chain carries TRBV12-3 or TRBV12-4 and TRBJ2-3; 10 bases are shared with TRBD2. Trimming cost V 3 bases and J 5 bases; bases outside gene matches: 2. The CDR3 is made up of 14 amino acids. The CDR3 sequence is CASSFSGGGDTQYF. Here the CDR3 DNA reads TGTGCCAGCAGTTTCAGCGGGGGGGGAGATACGCAGTATTTT.

J is TRBJ1-2 and V is TRBV20-1; maybe TRBD1 (5 bases). The V gene lost 5 bases and the J gene lost 2 bases, with 12 bases spanning the gap. Looked up from germline, CDR1 is DFQATT and CDR2 is SNEGSKA (reference sequence). CDR3 size: 13 residues. CDR3 in amino acids: CSAGDGPNYGYTF. As DNA, the CDR3 is TGCAGTGCTGGGGACGGACCCAACTATGGCTACACCTTC.

This clonotype was counted between two and nine times. V is TRBV10-3 and J is TRBJ1-4, with D possibly matching TRBD1 (5 bases). Trimming stripped 3 bases from V and 0 bases from J, with 5 bases between. From germline, CDR1 is ENHRY and CDR2 SYGVKD. This CDR3 is 14 amino acids long. The CDR3 loop is CAISEGATNEKLFF. The DNA of the CDR3 is TGTGCCATCAGTGAAGGGGCAACTAATGAAAAACTGTTTTTT.

The chain carries TRBV24-1 and TRBJ2-5, with TRBD1 as a possible D gene (6 bases). Looked up from germline, CDR1 is KGHDR and CDR2 is SFDVKD. The CDR3 extends over 15 amino acids. V gave up 3 bases and J gave up 2 bases, with 12 bases separating them. This chain's CDR3 is CATSDSGTTQETQYF. As DNA, the CDR3 is TGTGCCACCAGTGATAGTGGGACAACACAAGAGACCCAGTACTTC.

This clonotype was picked up a small number of times. A much larger clonotype is one base distant, so this may be a read error. This rearrangement joins TRBV12-3 or TRBV12-4 to TRBJ1-5; the D gene is possibly TRBD1 (5 bases). The V end was cut by 7 bases, the J end by 1 base, with 8 bases between. The CDR3 runs 13 residues. CDR3 coding DNA: TGTGCCAGCACCCGGGACAGCAATCAGCCCCAGCATTTT. Translated: CASTRDSNQPQHF.

The chain carries TRBV4-2 and TRBJ1-1; D may be TRBD1 (5 bases). The CDR3 length is 16 residues. V lost 1 base and J 1 base, leaving 13 bases between the germline ends. Per the germline V gene, CDR1 is LGHNA and CDR2 is YNFKEQ. CDR3 bases: TGTGCCAGCAGCCAAGCGGAAGGCAGGGCGAACACTGAAGCTTTCTTT. It yields the protein CASSQAEGRANTEAFF.

This clonotype was observed a handful of times. This chain connects TRBV12-3 or TRBV12-4 to TRBJ2-1, with D hard to call. The CDR3 length is 13 residues. V lost 5 bases, J lost 8 bases, and 13 bases lay in between. CDR3 amino acids: CASSLQVGHEQFF. The CDR3, as DNA: TGTGCCAGCAGTCTCCAGGTAGGGCATGAGCAGTTCTTC.